The 3 T cell receptor beta chains below come from one sample, sequenced in a study of T cells in Graves' hyperthyroidism and ophthalmopathy. Amplified regions were TCR beta CDR3 sequences from RNA transcripts. TCR CDR3 underwent first-round RT-PCR with the HTBI primer set. TCRdb itself ran the multiplex PCR reads through MiXCR, one entry per CDR3 protein. Of roughly 510,000 distinct CDR3 sequences listed, over 45% are singletons. The source material was peripheral blood or thyroid tissue (not recorded which). These receptors were collected from an adult woman with Graves' disease, either hyperthyroidism or ophthalmopathy (not recorded which).

This chain uses TRBV12-3 or TRBV12-4 with TRBJ1-1; a possible D gene is TRBD1 (5 bases). The CDR3 has 11 amino acids. V shed 6 bases and J shed 7 bases, with 9 bases lying between them. Here the CDR3 reads CASSAGYEAFF. As DNA, the CDR3 is TGTGCCAGCAGCGCAGGGTATGAAGCTTTCTTT.

This clonotype was found a few times. The chain has TRBV5-1 and TRBJ1-1; D perhaps matches TRBD1 (6 bases). V lost 4 bases and J 4 bases, leaving 14 bases between the germline ends. This CDR3 spans 14 amino acids. Germline CDR1 and CDR2: SGHRS and YFSETQ. CDR3 region: CASSVGAWGTEAFF. CDR3 in DNA: TGCGCCAGCAGCGTGGGGGCGTGGGGCACTGAAGCTTTCTTT.

As DNA, the CDR3 is TGTGCCACCAGCAGACAGGGATCGGCTTTCTTT. Encoded protein: CATSRQGSAFF. J is TRBJ1-1 and V is TRBV15, with D possibly matching TRBD1 (5 bases). Per the germline V gene, CDR1 is LNHNV and CDR2 is YYDKDF (reference sequence). The CDR3 has 11 residues. V was shortened by 2 bases and J by 11 bases, with 9 bases between the two germline ends.